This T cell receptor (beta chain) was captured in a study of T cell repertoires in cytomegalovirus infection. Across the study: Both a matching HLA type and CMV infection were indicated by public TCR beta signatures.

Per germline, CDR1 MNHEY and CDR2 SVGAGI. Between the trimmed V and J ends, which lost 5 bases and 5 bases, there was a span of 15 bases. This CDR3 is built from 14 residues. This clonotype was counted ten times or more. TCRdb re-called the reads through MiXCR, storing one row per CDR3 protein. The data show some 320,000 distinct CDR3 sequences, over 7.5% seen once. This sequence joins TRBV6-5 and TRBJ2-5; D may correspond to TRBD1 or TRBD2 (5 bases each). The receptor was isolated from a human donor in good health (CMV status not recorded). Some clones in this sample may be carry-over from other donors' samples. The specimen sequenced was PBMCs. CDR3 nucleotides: TGTGCCAGCAGTGCCACCGGGACGCGGGAGACCCAGTACTTC. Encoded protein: CASSATGTRETQYF.